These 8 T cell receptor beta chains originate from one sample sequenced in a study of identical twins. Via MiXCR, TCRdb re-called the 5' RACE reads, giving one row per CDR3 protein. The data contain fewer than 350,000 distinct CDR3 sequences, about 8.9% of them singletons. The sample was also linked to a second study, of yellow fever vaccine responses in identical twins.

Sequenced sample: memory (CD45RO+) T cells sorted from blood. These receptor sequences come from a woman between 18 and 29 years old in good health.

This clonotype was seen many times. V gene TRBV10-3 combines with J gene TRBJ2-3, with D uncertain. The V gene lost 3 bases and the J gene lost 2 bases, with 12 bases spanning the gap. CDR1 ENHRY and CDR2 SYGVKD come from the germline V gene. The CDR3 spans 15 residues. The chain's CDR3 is CAISETLVTTDTQYF. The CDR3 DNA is TGTGCCATCAGTGAAACCCTCGTTACCACAGATACGCAGTATTTT.

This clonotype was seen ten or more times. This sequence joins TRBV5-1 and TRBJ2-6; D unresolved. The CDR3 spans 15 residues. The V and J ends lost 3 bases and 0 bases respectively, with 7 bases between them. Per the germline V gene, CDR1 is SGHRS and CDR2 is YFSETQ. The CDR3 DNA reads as TGCGCCAGCAGCTCGTCGGGCTCTGGGGCCAACGTCCTGACTTTC. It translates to CASSSSGSGANVLTF.

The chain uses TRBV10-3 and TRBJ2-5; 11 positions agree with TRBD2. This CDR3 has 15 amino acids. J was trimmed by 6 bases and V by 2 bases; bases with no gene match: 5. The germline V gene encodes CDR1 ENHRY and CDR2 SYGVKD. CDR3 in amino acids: CAISERLAGGKTQYF. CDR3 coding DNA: TGTGCCATCAGTGAGAGGCTAGCGGGAGGAAAGACCCAGTACTTC.

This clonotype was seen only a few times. CDR3 residues: CASGPLEPATDTQYF. The DNA for the CDR3 is TGTGCCAGCGGTCCGCTAGAGCCCGCCACAGATACGCAGTATTTT. The chain employs TRBV27 and TRBJ2-3; D is ambiguous. The V end lost 8 bases, the J end lost 2 bases, and 17 bases lay between the germline ends. The CDR3 covers 15 residues. CDR1 and CDR2 (germline): MNHEY, SMNVEV (reference sequence).

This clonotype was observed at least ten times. In DNA form, the CDR3 reads TGTGCCAGAACAGGTCGCACCCGTGTGGGGTACACCTTC. This encodes CARTGRTRVGYTF. This rearrangement joins TRBV7-2 to TRBJ1-2, with D tentatively TRBD1 (5 bases). V was shortened by 9 bases and J by 11 bases, with 22 bases between the two germline ends. The germline V gene encodes CDR1 SGHTA and CDR2 FQGNSA. This CDR3 spans 13 amino acids.

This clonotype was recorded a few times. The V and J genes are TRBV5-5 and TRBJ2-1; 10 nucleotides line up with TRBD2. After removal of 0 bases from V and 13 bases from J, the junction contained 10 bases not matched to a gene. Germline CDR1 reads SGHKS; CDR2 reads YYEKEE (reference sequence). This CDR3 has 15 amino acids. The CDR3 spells CASSLEQREGLRQFF. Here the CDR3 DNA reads TGTGCCAGCAGCTTGGAACAGCGGGAGGGCCTTCGACAGTTCTTC.

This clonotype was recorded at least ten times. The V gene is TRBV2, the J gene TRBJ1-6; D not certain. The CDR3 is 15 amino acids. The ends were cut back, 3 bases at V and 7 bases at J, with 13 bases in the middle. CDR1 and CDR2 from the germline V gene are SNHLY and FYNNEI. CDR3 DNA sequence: TGTGCCAGCAGTGATCTCGGCCAAAGGAATTCACCCCTCCACTTT. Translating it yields CASSDLGQRNSPLHF.

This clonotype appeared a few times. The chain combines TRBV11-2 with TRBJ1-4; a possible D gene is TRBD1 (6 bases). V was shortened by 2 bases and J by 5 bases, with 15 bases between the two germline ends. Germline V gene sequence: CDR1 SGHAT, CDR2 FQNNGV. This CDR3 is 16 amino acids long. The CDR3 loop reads CASSLWGRGLNEKLFF. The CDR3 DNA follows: TGTGCCAGCAGCTTATGGGGCAGGGGACTCAATGAAAAACTGTTTTTT.